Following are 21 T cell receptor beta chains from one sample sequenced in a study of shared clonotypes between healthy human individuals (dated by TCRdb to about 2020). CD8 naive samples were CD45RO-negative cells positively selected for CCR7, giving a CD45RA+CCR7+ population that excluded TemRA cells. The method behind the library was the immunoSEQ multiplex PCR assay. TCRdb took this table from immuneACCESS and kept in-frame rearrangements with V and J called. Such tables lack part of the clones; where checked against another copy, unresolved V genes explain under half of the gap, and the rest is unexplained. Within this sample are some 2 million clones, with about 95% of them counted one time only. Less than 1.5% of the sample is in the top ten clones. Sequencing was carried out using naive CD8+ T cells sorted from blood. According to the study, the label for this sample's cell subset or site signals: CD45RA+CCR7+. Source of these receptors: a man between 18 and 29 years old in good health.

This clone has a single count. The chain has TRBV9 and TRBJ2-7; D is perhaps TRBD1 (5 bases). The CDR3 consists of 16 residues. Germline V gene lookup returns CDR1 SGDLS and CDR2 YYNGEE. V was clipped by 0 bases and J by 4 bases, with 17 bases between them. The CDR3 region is CASSVGSGIDSYEQYF. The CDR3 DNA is TGTGCCAGCAGCGTAGGGTCAGGGATCGATTCGTACGAGCAGTACTTC.

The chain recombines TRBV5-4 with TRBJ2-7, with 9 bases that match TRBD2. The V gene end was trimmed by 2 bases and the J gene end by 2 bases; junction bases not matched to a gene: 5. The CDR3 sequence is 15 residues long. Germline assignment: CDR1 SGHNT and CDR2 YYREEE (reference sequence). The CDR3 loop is CASSLSGLAPYEQYF. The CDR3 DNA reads TGTGCCAGCAGCTTATCGGGACTAGCTCCCTACGAGCAGTACTTC. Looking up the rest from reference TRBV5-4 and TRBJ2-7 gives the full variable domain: ETGVTQSPTHLIKTRGQQVTLRCSSQSGHNTVSWYQQALGQGPQFIFQYYREEENGRGNFPPRFSGLQFPNYSSELNVNALELDDSALYLCASSLSGLAPYEQYFGPGTRLTVT.

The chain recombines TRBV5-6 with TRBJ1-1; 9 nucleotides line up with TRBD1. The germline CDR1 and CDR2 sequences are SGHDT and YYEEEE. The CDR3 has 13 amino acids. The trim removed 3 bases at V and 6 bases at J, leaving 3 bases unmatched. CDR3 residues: CASSWDRDPEAFF. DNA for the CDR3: TGTGCCAGCAGCTGGGACAGGGACCCTGAAGCTTTCTTT.

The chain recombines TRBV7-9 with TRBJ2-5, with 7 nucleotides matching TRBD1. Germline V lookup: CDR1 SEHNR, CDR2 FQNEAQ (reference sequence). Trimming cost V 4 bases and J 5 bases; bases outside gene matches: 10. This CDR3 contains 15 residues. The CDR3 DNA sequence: TGTGCCAGCAGCTCCTATGACAGGGCTGTGGAGACCCAGTACTTC. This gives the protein CASSSYDRAVETQYF.

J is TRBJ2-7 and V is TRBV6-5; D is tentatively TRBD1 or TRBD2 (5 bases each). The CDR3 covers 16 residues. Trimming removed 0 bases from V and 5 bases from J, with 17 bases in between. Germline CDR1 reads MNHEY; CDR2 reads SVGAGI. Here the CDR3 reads CASSYSVGEKRDEQYF. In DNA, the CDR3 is TGTGCCAGCAGTTACTCTGTGGGGGAGAAGAGGGACGAGCAGTACTTC.

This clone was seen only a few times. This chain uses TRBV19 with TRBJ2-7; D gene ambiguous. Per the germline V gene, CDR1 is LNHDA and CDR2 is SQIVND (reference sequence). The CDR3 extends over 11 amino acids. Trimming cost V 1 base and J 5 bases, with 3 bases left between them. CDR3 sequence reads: CASSIGNEQYF. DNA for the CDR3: TGTGCCAGTAGTATAGGGAACGAGCAGTACTTC.

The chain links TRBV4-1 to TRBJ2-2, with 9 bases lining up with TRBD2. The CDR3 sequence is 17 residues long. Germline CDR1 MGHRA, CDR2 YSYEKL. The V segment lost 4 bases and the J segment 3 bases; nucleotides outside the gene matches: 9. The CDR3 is CASSPLTSGIYTGELFF. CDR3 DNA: TGCGCCAGCAGCCCCCTGACTAGCGGTATATACACCGGGGAGCTGTTTTTT.

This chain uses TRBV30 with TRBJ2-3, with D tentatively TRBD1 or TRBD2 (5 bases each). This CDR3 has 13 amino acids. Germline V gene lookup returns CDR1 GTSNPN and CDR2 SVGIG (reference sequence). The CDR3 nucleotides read TGTGGAGGGGAAGTAGTAAGAGCAGATACGCAGTATTTT. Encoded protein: CGGEVVRADTQYF.

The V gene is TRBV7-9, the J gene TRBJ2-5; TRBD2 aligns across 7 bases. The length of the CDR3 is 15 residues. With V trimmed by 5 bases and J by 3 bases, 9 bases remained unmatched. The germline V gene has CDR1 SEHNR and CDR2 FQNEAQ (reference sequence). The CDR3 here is CASSHPGGGEETQYF. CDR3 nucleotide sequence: TGTGCCAGCAGCCACCCGGGAGGAGGGGAAGAGACCCAGTACTTC.

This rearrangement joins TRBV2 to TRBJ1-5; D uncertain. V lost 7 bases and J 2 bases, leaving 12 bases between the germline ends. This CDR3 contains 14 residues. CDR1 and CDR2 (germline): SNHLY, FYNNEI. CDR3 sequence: CASTPMAGNQPQHF. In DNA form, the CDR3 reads TGTGCCAGCACTCCCATGGCAGGCAATCAGCCCCAGCATTTT.

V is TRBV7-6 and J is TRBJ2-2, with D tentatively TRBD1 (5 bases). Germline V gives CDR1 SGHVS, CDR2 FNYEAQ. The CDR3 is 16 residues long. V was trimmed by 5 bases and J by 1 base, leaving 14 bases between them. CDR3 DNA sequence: TGTGCCAGCAGCCACGCGATCACAGGGAACACCGGGGAGCTGTTTTTT. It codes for CASSHAITGNTGELFF.

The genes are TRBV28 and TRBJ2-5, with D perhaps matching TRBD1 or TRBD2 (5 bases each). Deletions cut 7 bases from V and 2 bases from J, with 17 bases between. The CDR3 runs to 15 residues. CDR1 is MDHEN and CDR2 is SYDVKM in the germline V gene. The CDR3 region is CASKLPGTVQETQYF. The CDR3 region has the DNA TGTGCCAGCAAATTACCCGGGACGGTACAAGAGACCCAGTACTTC.

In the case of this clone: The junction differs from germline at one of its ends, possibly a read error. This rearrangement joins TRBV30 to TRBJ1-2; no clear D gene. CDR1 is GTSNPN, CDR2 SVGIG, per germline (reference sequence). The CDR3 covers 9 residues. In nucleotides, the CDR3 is TGTGCCTGGGGAGAACCTTGGGTCTTC. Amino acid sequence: CAWGEPWVF. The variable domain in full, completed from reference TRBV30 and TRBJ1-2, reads SQTIHQWPATLVQPVGSPLSLECTVEGTSNPNLYWYRQAAGRGLQLLFYSVGIGQISSEVPQNLSASRPQDRQFILSSKKLLLSDSGFYLCAWGEPWVFGSGTRLTVV.

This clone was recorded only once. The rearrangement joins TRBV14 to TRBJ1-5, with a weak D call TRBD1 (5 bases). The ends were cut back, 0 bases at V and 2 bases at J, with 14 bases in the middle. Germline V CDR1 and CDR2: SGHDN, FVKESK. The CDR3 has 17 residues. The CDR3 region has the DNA TGTGCCAGCAGCCAAGATATGGGGGAATTACGCAATCAGCCCCAGCATTTT. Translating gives CASSQDMGELRNQPQHF. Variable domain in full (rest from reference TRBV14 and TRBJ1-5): EAGVTQFPSHSVIEKGQTVTLRCDPISGHDNLYWYRRVMGKEIKFLLHFVKESKQDESGMPNNRFLAERTGGTYSTLKVQPAELEDSGVYFCASSQDMGELRNQPQHFGDGTRLSIL.

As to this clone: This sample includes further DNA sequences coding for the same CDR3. CDR3 DNA: TGTGCCAGCAGCTTAGTTGGCAGAGACTACGAGCAGTACTTC. It translates to CASSLVGRDYEQYF. The chain combines TRBV7-8 with TRBJ2-7; D remains ambiguous. The V end lost 1 base, the J end lost 3 bases, and 10 bases lay between the germline ends. The CDR3 extends over 14 amino acids. Germline lookup yields CDR1 SGHVS and CDR2 FQNEAQ.

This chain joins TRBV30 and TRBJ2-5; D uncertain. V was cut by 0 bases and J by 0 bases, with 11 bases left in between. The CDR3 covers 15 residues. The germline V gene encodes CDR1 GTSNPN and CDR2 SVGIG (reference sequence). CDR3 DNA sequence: TGTGCCTGGAGTGTGAAGGGTGGGAACCAAGAGACCCAGTACTTC. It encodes CAWSVKGGNQETQYF.

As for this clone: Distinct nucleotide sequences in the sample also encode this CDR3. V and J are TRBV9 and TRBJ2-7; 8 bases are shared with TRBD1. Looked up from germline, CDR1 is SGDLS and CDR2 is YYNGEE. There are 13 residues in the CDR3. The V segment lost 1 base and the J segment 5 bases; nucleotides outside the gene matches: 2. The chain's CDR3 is CASSVSGGHEQYF. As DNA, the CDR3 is TGTGCCAGCAGCGTATCAGGGGGCCACGAGCAGTACTTC. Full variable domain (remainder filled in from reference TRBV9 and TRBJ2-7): DSGVTQTPKHLITATGQRVTLRCSPRSGDLSVYWYQQSLDQGLQFLIQYYNGEERAKGNILERFSAQQFPDLHSELNLSSLELGDSALYFCASSVSGGHEQYFGPGTRLTVT.

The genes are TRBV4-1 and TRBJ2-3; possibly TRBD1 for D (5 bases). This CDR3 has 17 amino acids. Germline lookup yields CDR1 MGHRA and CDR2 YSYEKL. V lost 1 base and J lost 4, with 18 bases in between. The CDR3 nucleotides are TGCGCCAGCAGCCAAGCTTCGACAGCCCTGATTTCAGATACGCAGTATTTT. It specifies CASSQASTALISDTQYF.

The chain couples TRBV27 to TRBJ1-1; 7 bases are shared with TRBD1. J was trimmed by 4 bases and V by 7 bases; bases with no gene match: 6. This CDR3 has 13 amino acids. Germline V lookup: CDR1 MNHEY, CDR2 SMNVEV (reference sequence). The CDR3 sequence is CASIPGGGTEAFF. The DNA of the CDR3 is TGTGCCAGCATTCCAGGGGGTGGCACTGAAGCTTTCTTT.

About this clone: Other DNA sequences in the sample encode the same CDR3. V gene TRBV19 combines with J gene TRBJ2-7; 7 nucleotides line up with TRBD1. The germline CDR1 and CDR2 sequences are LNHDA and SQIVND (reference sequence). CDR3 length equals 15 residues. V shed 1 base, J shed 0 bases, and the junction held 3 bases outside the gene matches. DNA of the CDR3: TGTGCCAGTAGTATAGGGACAGGTTCCTCCTACGAGCAGTACTTC. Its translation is CASSIGTGSSYEQYF.

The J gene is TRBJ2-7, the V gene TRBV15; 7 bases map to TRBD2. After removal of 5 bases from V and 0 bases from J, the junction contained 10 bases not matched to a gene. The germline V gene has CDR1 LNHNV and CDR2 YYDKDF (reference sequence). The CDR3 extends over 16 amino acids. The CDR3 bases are TGTGCCACCAGCCCCGGTGCGGGGGAGAGCTCCTACGAGCAGTACTTC. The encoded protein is CATSPGAGESSYEQYF.